The present entry profiles one TCR beta chain with its context. Authors' processing steps: Quantification of nucleated cells was approximated via reference gene primer amplification. Here immunoSEQ multiplex PCR was the method, and the copy in TCRdb shows in-frame clones only, minus some. V and J calls and clone size come straight from that table; D and trimming were deduced from the DNA. The repertoire holds roughly 230,000 clones, approximately 80% seen once, with about 7.4% in the top ten. This record belongs to a study of blood T cell repertoires in COVID-19. The V gene's germline CDR1 is MGHRA and CDR2 YSYEKL. J was trimmed by 2 bases and V by 5 bases; bases with no gene match: 5. CDR3 length equals 15 residues.

This clonotype was sampled from a woman in her forties or fifties with acute or convalescent COVID-19. The chain combines TRBV4-1 with TRBJ1-5, with 8 bases matching TRBD1. Sample: peripheral blood. CDR3 residues: CASSVDRGGNQPQHF. The CDR3 region has the DNA TGCGCCAGCAGCGTCGACAGGGGTGGCAATCAGCCCCAGCATTTT.